This is a list of T cell receptor beta chains from one sample in a study of T cells in localized non-small cell lung cancer. Sequenced by immunoSEQ multiplex PCR; TCRdb stores in-frame clones only, minus some. This table holds some 25,000 clones, 81% found once. This specimen consisted of peripheral blood, obtained before any cancer treatment. These receptors all come from a man between 40 and 69 years old with stage III squamous cell lung carcinoma. The CDR3 runs from the conserved cysteine through the conserved F or W. A D gene is named only where the DNA matches it firmly. Where a row states a size, it is once, few, many or the class of an expanded clone; other rows omit it.

j_call | clone_size | v_call | d_call | cdr3_aa | cdr3_nt
TRBJ2-1 | few | TRBV2 | . | CASETGGPYNEQFF | TGTGCCAGCGAGACTGGGGGTCCCTACAATGAGCAGTTCTTC
TRBJ2-2 | . | TRBV29-1 | . | CSVDREAGELFF | TGCAGCGTTGACCGGGAAGCCGGGGAGCTGTTTTTT
TRBJ2-1 | . | TRBV7-2 | TRBD2 | CASSLASGRADEQFF | TGTGCCAGCAGCTTAGCTAGCGGGAGGGCCGATGAGCAGTTCTTC
TRBJ2-1 | . | TRBV30 | TRBD2 | CAWGAELAGHNEQFF | TGTGCCTGGGGGGCGGAGCTAGCGGGGCACAATGAGCAGTTCTTC
TRBJ1-1 | . | TRBV6-5 | TRBD1 | CASRLGQGSAEAFF | TGTGCCAGCAGACTGGGACAGGGGAGCGCTGAAGCTTTCTTT
TRBJ1-1 | . | TRBV7-2 | . | CASSRLNTEAFF | TGTGCCAGCAGTAGGCTGAACACTGAAGCTTTCTTT
TRBJ2-2 | few | TRBV4-1 | . | CASSPLEAGELFF | TGCGCCAGCAGCCCGCTTGAGGCCGGGGAGCTGTTTTTT
TRBJ1-4 | . | TRBV5-6 | . | CASSLDRKDNEKLFF | TGTGCCAGCAGCTTGGACAGGAAGGATAATGAAAAACTGTTTTTT
TRBJ1-2 | . | TRBV19 | . | CASSIIGVNYGYTF | TGTGCCAGTAGTATAATCGGTGTTAACTATGGCTACACCTTC
TRBJ2-4 | . | TRBV28 | . | CASSSGQAKNIQYF | TGTGCCAGCAGTTCTGGACAGGCCAAAAACATTCAGTACTTC
TRBJ1-2 | . | TRBV2 | . | CASSESRSASGYTF | TGTGCCAGCAGTGAATCGAGGTCTGCGTCTGGCTACACCTTC
TRBJ1-5 | . | TRBV30 | . | CAWSRRGPDQYSNQPQHF | TGTGCCTGGAGTCGGAGGGGACCGGACCAATATAGCAATCAGCCCCAGCATTTT
TRBJ1-1 | once | TRBV10-3 | . | CAISERGAGTEAFF | TGTGCCATCAGTGAAAGGGGGGCCGGCACTGAAGCTTTCTTT
TRBJ2-7 | . | TRBV29-1 | . | CSAGPRSSYEQYF | TGCAGCGCCGGACCCCGTTCCTCCTACGAGCAGTACTTC
TRBJ1-5 | . | TRBV19 | TRBD1 | CASRPGGLGQPQHF | TGTGCCAGTCGTCCAGGGGGCCTCGGGCAGCCCCAGCATTTT
TRBJ1-4 | . | TRBV7-2 | . | CASSFGPTEKLFF | TGTGCCAGCAGCTTCGGACCGACTGAAAAACTGTTTTTT
TRBJ2-1 | . | TRBV14 | . | CASSGGWNEQFF | TGTGCCAGCAGCGGCGGATGGAATGAGCAGTTCTTC
TRBJ2-3 | . | TRBV4-2 | . | CASSQVDGITDTQYF | TGTGCCAGCAGCCAAGTGGACGGTATCACAGATACGCAGTATTTT
TRBJ2-1 | . | TRBV10-3 | . | CAIARGANNEQFF | TGTGCCATAGCACGGGGGGCAAACAATGAGCAGTTCTTC
TRBJ2-5 | . | TRBV5-6 | TRBD2 | CASSLAGLAGPQYF | TGTGCCAGCAGCTTGGCCGGACTAGCAGGCCCCCAGTACTTC
TRBJ2-2 | . | TRBV7-3 | . | CASSSGQGLSTGELFF | TGTGCCAGCAGCTCGGGCCAGGGTCTGAGCACCGGGGAGCTGTTTTTT
TRBJ1-2 | . | TRBV6-4 | TRBD1 | CASSRQGSGGYTF | TGTGCCAGCAGCCGACAGGGTAGCGGGGGCTACACCTTC
TRBJ1-2 | once | TRBV27 | . | CASSSRMDYGYTF | TGTGCCAGCAGTTCCCGTATGGACTATGGCTACACCTTC
TRBJ1-5 | . | TRBV7-8 | . | CASSPNAVSNQPQHF | TGTGCCAGCAGCCCTAACGCCGTTAGCAATCAGCCCCAGCATTTT
TRBJ1-6 | . | TRBV2 | . | CASSEFGGDYNSPLHF | TGTGCCAGCAGTGAGTTCGGGGGGGACTATAATTCACCCCTCCACTTT
TRBJ2-2 | . | TRBV10-1 | . | CASSTRRVANTGELFF | TGCGCCAGCAGTACTAGGCGGGTCGCGAACACCGGGGAGCTGTTTTTT
TRBJ2-1 | . | TRBV29-1 | . | CSGGLNEQFF | TGCAGCGGCGGGCTAAATGAGCAGTTCTTC
TRBJ2-7 | . | TRBV6-6 | . | CASRPSSGYEQYF | TGTGCCAGCAGACCGAGTAGCGGCTACGAGCAGTACTTC
TRBJ1-1 | . | TRBV4-1 | TRBD1 | CASSLQDRADTEAFF | TGCGCCAGCAGCCTTCAGGACAGGGCGGACACTGAAGCTTTCTTT
TRBJ1-2 | . | TRBV5-1 | . | CASSRGGVLDGYTF | TGCGCCAGCAGCAGGGGAGGGGTGCTGGATGGCTACACCTTC
TRBJ2-3 | . | TRBV10-2 | TRBD2 | CASRIIAGGLDTQYF | TGCGCCAGCAGGATTATAGCGGGAGGGCTAGATACGCAGTATTTT
TRBJ2-3 | . | TRBV11-1 | . | CASSLVPTATSTDTQYF | TGTGCCAGCAGCTTAGTTCCCACAGCCACTAGCACAGATACGCAGTATTTT
TRBJ2-3 | . | TRBV11-3 | TRBD2 | CASSLGTSGGITDTQYF | TGTGCCAGCAGCTTAGGGACTAGCGGGGGCATTACAGATACGCAGTATTTT
TRBJ1-2 | . | TRBV14 | . | CASSHGTRNYGYTF | TGTGCCAGCAGCCACGGGACGAGGAACTATGGCTACACCTTC
TRBJ1-3 | . | TRBV30 | . | CAWSLTQGTGNTIYF | TGTGCCTGGAGTCTTACACAGGGAACTGGAAACACCATATATTTT
TRBJ2-5 | . | TRBV7-6 | . | CASSLATLGETQYF | TGTGCCAGCAGCTTAGCGACCCTTGGCGAGACCCAGTACTTC
TRBJ2-3 | . | TRBV9 | TRBD2 | CASSPGTSGRGTQYF | TGTGCCAGCAGCCCAGGGACTAGCGGGAGGGGTACGCAGTATTTT
TRBJ2-5 | . | TRBV10-3 | TRBD1 | CASGQGTETQYF | TGTGCCAGCGGACAGGGGACGGAGACCCAGTACTTC
TRBJ1-1 | . | TRBV7-9 | . | CASSSGRANTEAFF | TGTGCCAGCAGCTCCGGACGGGCGAACACTGAAGCTTTCTTT